Given below is one T cell receptor (beta chain) in context. Antigen unknown. The data belong to a study of T cell responses to AZD1222 COVID-19 vaccine. Turning to the study itself: Timing groups of about 4 and about 12 weeks for second doses were pooled.

CDR3 size: 15 residues. Germline lookup yields CDR1 KGHSH and CDR2 LQKENI. Unmatched junction bases numbered 12, after V lost 6 bases and J lost 5 bases. Method: immunoSEQ multiplex PCR; TCRdb's copy keeps in-frame clones and lacks some. The table includes roughly 93,000 clones, 90% detected once. Regarding the study as a whole: An increase in Spike-specific TCR breadth and depth was observed after two AZD1222 doses.

The receptor was isolated from an adult in good health. The specimen comprised peripheral blood, sampled on day 0 of AZD1222 vaccination. This sequence joins TRBV18 and TRBJ2-5, with 7 positions matching TRBD1. The CDR3 here is CASSKTTGAGETQYF. In DNA, the CDR3 is TGTGCCAGCTCCAAAACTACAGGGGCCGGCGAGACCCAGTACTTC.